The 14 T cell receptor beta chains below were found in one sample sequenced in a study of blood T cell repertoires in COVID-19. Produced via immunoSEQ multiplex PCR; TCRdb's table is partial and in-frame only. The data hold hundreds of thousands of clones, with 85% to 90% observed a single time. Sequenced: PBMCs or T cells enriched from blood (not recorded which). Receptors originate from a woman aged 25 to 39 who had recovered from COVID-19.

The CDR3 loop is CASSYLEAFF. The CDR3 nucleotides read TGTGCCAGCAGCTACTTGGAAGCTTTCTTT. J is TRBJ1-1 and V is TRBV27; D unresolved. The CDR3 covers 10 residues. The V gene lost 6 bases and the J gene lost 8 bases, with 7 bases spanning the gap. Germline assignment: CDR1 MNHEY and CDR2 SMNVEV (reference sequence).

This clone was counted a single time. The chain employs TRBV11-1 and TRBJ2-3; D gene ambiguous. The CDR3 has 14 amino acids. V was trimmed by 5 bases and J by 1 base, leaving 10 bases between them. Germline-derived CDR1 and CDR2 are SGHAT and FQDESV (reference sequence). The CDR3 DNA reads TGTGCCAGCAGCGTAACTATCCGCACAGATACGCAGTATTTT. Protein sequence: CASSVTIRTDTQYF.

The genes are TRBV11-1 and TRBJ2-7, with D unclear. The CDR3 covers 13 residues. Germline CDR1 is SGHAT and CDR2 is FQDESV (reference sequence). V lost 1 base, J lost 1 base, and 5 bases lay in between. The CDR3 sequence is CASSLDYSYEQYF. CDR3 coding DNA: TGTGCCAGCAGCTTAGACTATTCCTACGAGCAGTACTTC.

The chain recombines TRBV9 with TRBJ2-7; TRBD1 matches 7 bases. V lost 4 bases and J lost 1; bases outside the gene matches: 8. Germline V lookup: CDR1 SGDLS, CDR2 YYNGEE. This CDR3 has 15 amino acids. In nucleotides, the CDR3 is TGTGCCAGCAGCCCCACCGGGACAGCGTCCTACGAGCAGTACTTC. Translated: CASSPTGTASYEQYF.

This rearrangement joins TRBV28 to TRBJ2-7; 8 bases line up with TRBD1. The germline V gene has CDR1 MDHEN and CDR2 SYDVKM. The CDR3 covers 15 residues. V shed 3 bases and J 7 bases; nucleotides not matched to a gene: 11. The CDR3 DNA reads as TGTGCCAGCAGTTTGGGAGGCAGGGGGCCAGTAGAGCAGTACTTC. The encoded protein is CASSLGGRGPVEQYF.

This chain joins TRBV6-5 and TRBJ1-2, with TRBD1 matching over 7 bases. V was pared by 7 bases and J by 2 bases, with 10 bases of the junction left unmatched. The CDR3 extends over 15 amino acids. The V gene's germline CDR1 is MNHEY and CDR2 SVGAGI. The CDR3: CASTKRDRPNYGYTF. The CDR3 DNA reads TGTGCCAGCACGAAAAGGGACAGACCGAACTATGGCTACACCTTC.

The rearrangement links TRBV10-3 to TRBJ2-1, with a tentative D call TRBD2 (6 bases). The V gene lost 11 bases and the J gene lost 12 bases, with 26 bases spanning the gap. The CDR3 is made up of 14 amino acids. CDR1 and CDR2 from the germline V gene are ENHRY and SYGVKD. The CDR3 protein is CALKQPEPGGAQFF. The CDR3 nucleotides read TGTGCCCTTAAACAACCGGAGCCTGGCGGGGCGCAGTTCTTC.

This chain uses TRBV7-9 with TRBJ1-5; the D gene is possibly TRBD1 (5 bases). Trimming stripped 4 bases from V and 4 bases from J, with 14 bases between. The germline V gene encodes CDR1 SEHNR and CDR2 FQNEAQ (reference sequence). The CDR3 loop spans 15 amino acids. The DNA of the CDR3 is TGTGCCAGCAGCTCAAGTCCAGGGAATAATCAGCCCCAGCATTTT. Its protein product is CASSSSPGNNQPQHF.

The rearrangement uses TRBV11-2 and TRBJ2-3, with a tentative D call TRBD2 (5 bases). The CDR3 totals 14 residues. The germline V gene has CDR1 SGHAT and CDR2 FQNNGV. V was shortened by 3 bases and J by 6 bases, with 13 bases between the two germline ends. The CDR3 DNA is TGTGCCAGCAGCTTTTTGTCCTCGGGGGATACGCAGTATTTT. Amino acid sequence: CASSFLSSGDTQYF.

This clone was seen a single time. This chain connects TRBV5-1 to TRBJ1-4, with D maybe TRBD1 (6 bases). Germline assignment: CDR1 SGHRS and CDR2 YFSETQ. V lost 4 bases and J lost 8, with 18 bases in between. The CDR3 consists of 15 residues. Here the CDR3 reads CASSRGGGLEEKLFF. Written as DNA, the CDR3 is TGCGCCAGCAGCCGCGGCGGGGGCCTTGAAGAAAAACTGTTTTTT.

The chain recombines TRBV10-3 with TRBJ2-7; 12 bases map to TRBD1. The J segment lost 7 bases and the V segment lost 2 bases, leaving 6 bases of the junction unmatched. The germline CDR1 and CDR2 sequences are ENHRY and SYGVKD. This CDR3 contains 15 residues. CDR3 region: CAISEPGQGAREQYF. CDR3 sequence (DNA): TGTGCCATCAGTGAGCCGGGACAGGGGGCGAGAGAGCAGTACTTC.

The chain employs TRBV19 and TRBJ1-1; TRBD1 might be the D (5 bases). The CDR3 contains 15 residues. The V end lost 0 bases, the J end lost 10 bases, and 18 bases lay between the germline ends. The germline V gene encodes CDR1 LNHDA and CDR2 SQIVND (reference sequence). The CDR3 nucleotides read TGTGCCAGTAGTATAGAGAGCAGACAGTTGGGTGGAGCTTTCTTT. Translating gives CASSIESRQLGGAFF.

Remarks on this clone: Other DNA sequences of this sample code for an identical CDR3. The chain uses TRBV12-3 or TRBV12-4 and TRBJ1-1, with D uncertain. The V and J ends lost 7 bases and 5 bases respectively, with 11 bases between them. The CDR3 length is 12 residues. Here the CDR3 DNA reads TGTGCCAGCAATCTTGCGGGGACTGAAGCTTTCTTT. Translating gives CASNLAGTEAFF.

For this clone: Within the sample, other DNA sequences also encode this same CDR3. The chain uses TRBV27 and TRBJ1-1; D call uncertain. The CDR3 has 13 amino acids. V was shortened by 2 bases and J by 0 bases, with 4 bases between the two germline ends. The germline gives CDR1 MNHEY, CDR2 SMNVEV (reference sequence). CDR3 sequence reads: CASSLGLNTEAFF. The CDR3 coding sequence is TGTGCCAGCAGTTTAGGCTTGAACACTGAAGCTTTCTTT.